Detailed here is one T cell receptor beta chain. V lost 3 bases, J lost 5 bases, and 13 bases lay in between. The CDR3 spans 15 residues. Germline loops: CDR1 SEHNR, CDR2 FQNEAQ (reference sequence). Original processing notes: Reference gene primer amplification gave nucleated cell count estimates. Sequenced by immunoSEQ multiplex PCR; TCRdb stores in-frame clones only, minus some. From that table come the V and J calls and clone size; the DNA was used to work out D and trimming. Seen here are 140,000 to 150,000 clones, more than 60% observed once, and the top ten hold 1.9%. The sample belongs to a study of blood T cell repertoires in COVID-19. Study as a whole: Samples came from the United States, Italy and Spain, spanning acute and convalescent COVID-19. Sources were T cells, B-cell-depleted T cells, or PBMCs; the material itself was cDNA or gDNA.

This TCR derives from a woman aged 55-69 years with acute or convalescent COVID-19. The specimen sequenced was peripheral blood. The chain links TRBV7-9 to TRBJ1-4, with a weak D call TRBD1 (6 bases). The CDR3 loop reads CASSFPTGENEKLFF. The CDR3, as DNA: TGTGCCAGCAGCTTCCCGACAGGCGAGAATGAAAAACTGTTTTTT.